This T cell receptor beta chain was captured in a study of T cells in Graves' hyperthyroidism and ophthalmopathy. Study context: Peripheral blood was secured at the point of initial diagnosis, before any treatment. General study findings and limits: A model built on 13 V-J features separated ophthalmopathy from stable hyperthyroidism.

It was RNA transcripts that yielded the amplified TCR beta CDR3 regions. Researchers ran a first-round RT-PCR on the TCR CDR3 using the HTBI primer set. In TCRdb, the multiplex PCR reads were re-called with MiXCR into one record per CDR3 protein. This sample has about 400,000 distinct CDR3 sequences, with about 14% found just once. Uncontrolled infection, other autoimmune disease, pregnancy or lactation barred patients from enrollment. As for this clonotype: What it recognizes is unknown.

The V and J ends lost 3 bases and 8 bases, in that order; junction bases with no gene match: 7. Germline lookup yields CDR1 MDHEN and CDR2 SYDVKM. The CDR3 is 16 residues long. V gene TRBV28 combines with J gene TRBJ2-1, with 13 bases matching TRBD2. This TCR derives from a woman aged 25 to 39 with Graves' ophthalmopathy. Source material: blood. The CDR3: CASSFEGLAGWDEQFF. In DNA form, the CDR3 reads TGTGCCAGCAGTTTTGAGGGACTAGCGGGGTGGGATGAGCAGTTCTTC.